The next 29 T cell receptor beta chains were all read from a single sample in a study of blood T cell repertoires in COVID-19. The data were produced by immunoSEQ multiplex PCR, yet TCRdb's version contains in-frame clones alone and is incomplete. The table has about 370,000 clones, 89% seen once. Specimen: peripheral blood. These receptors came from a woman in her 30s with COVID-19, enrolled during active disease.

The V and J genes are TRBV5-4 and TRBJ1-1; 7 bases line up with TRBD1. V dropped 4 bases and J dropped 1; count of bases not matched to a gene: 10. CDR3 length: 16 residues. Germline lookup yields CDR1 SGHNT and CDR2 YYREEE (reference sequence). The CDR3 loop reads CASSNPRRTGNTEAFF. CDR3 nucleotides: TGTGCCAGCAGCAACCCCCGAAGGACAGGGAACACTGAAGCTTTCTTT.

This clone is a singleton in its sample. The chain has TRBV5-1 and TRBJ2-1, with 10 bases aligning to TRBD2. Trimming at V came to 7 bases and at J to 8 bases, leaving 12 bases not matched to a gene. Per the germline V gene, CDR1 is SGHRS and CDR2 is YFSETQ. The CDR3 sequence is 15 residues long. The CDR3 bases are TGCGCCAGCGATCGGGGAACTAGCGGGATTCATGAGCAGTTCTTC. As protein: CASDRGTSGIHEQFF.

With regard to this clone: This specimen includes other DNA sequences encoding the same CDR3. The chain is built from TRBV18 and TRBJ2-3; no clear D. This CDR3 has 14 amino acids. V was shortened by 3 bases and J by 0 bases, with 7 bases between the two germline ends. Germline assignment: CDR1 KGHSH and CDR2 LQKENI. This chain's CDR3 is CASSPGRSTDTQYF. Here the CDR3 DNA reads TGTGCCAGCTCACCGGGCAGGAGCACAGATACGCAGTATTTT. Full variable domain (remainder filled in from reference TRBV18 and TRBJ2-3): NAGVMQNPRHLVRRRGQEARLRCSPMKGHSHVYWYRQLPEEGLKFMVYLQKENIIDESGMPKERFSAEFPKEGPSILRIQQVVRGDSAAYFCASSPGRSTDTQYFGPGTRLTVL.

This clone was observed a handful of times. The chain has TRBV7-2 and TRBJ2-1, with a tentative D call TRBD2 (6 bases). V was shortened by 3 bases and J by 3 bases, with 15 bases between the two germline ends. Germline-derived CDR1 and CDR2 are SGHTA and FQGNSA. The CDR3 totals 16 residues. CDR3 region: CASSFRGGVSYNEQFF. For the CDR3, the DNA is TGTGCCAGCAGCTTTAGGGGCGGGGTAAGCTACAATGAGCAGTTCTTC.

This clone was seen a few times. V is TRBV6-2 or TRBV6-3 and J is TRBJ1-2; 8 positions agree with TRBD1. Germline V CDR1 and CDR2: MNHEY, SVGEGT. This CDR3 spans 14 amino acids. The junction had 5 bases not matched to a gene; V was cut back by 8 bases and J by 0 bases. Here the CDR3 reads CASGRQGPNYGYTF. The CDR3 region has the DNA TGTGCCAGCGGCCGACAGGGGCCTAACTATGGCTACACCTTC.

V usage is TRBV20-1 and J usage is TRBJ2-7; D is ambiguous. Trimming took 7 bases from V and 6 from J, leaving 10 bases between them. The CDR3 is 10 amino acids. The germline V gene has CDR1 DFQATT and CDR2 SNEGSKA (reference sequence). The CDR3: CSVRGLEQYF. CDR3 bases: TGCAGTGTTCGCGGTCTCGAGCAGTACTTC.

The chain carries TRBV15 and TRBJ2-3; D may be TRBD2 (6 bases). Trimming shortened V by 3 bases and J by 5 bases, and 21 bases separated the two germline ends. The CDR3 runs to 17 residues. From germline, CDR1 is LNHNV and CDR2 YYDKDF (reference sequence). The CDR3 reads CATSSRHGTGGRDTQYF. The CDR3 DNA reads TGTGCCACCAGCAGTCGACATGGGACTGGGGGTAGAGATACGCAGTATTTT.

The chain couples TRBV28 to TRBJ1-1; 9 nucleotides match TRBD1. V trimming: 4 bases; J trimming: 5 bases; junction bases outside the gene matches: 5. There are 14 residues in the CDR3. From germline, CDR1 is MDHEN and CDR2 SYDVKM. DNA of the CDR3: TGTGCCAGCAGTTACAGGGGGCCAGGGACTGAAGCTTTCTTT. Translating it yields CASSYRGPGTEAFF.

The rearrangement uses TRBV5-1 and TRBJ2-1, with D possibly matching TRBD2 (6 bases). With 5 bases removed from V and 6 bases from J, the gap between germline ends came to 15 bases. CDR1 and CDR2 from the germline V gene are SGHRS and YFSETQ. The CDR3 totals 14 residues. This CDR3 is CASRPGTGLNEQFF. CDR3 DNA: TGCGCCAGCAGGCCCGGGACTGGCCTCAATGAGCAGTTCTTC.

The chain has TRBV10-3 and TRBJ2-7, with D possibly matching TRBD1 (6 bases). This CDR3 has 12 residues. CDR1 is ENHRY and CDR2 is SYGVKD in the germline V gene. V dropped 6 bases and J dropped 3 bases, with 9 bases sitting between them. The CDR3: CAIRGTHYEQYF. DNA for the CDR3: TGTGCCATCAGGGGGACACACTACGAGCAGTACTTC.

The gene calls are TRBV4-1 and TRBJ2-5; no reliable D call. From germline, CDR1 is MGHRA and CDR2 YSYEKL. The CDR3 contains 12 residues. Trimming left V 2 bases short and J 4 bases short, with 5 bases between. The CDR3 nucleotides read TGCGCCAGCAGCCAAAGAGGAGAGACCCAGTACTTC. It is translated as CASSQRGETQYF.

The chain is built from TRBV19 and TRBJ1-1; D ambiguous. This CDR3 region has 13 residues. V lost 4 bases, J lost 5 bases, and 11 bases lay in between. Germline loops: CDR1 LNHDA, CDR2 SQIVND (reference sequence). The DNA of the CDR3 is TGTGCCAGTAGTACTTTGATCGGGACTGAAGCTTTCTTT. Amino acid sequence: CASSTLIGTEAFF.

The rearrangement links TRBV12-3 or TRBV12-4 to TRBJ2-3; 8 bases align to TRBD2. The CDR3 has 12 amino acids. The J segment lost 6 bases and the V segment lost 6 bases, leaving 2 bases of the junction unmatched. The CDR3 protein is CASSRTSDTQYF. The DNA of the CDR3 is TGTGCCAGCAGCCGGACTAGCGATACGCAGTATTTT.

The chain uses TRBV5-6 and TRBJ2-7, with 9 bases fitting TRBD2. The CDR3 extends over 16 amino acids. The trim removed 2 bases at V and 0 bases at J, leaving 6 bases unmatched. Germline assignment: CDR1 SGHDT and CDR2 YYEEEE. Here the CDR3 DNA reads TGTGCCAGCAGCTTCGAAGGCGGGGGGGCCTCCTACGAGCAGTACTTC. Protein sequence: CASSFEGGGASYEQYF.

Details on this clone: At one end, the junction sequence differs from germline, possibly due to a read error. The rearrangement links TRBV19 to TRBJ2-5, with D perhaps matching TRBD1 (5 bases). Germline V lookup: CDR1 LNHDA, CDR2 SQIVND (reference sequence). The CDR3 extends over 13 amino acids. CDR3 protein: CAGSRQGAETQYF. The DNA for the CDR3 is TGTGCCGGTAGCCGACAAGGGGCTGAGACCCAGTACTTC. Full variable domain (rest looked up from reference TRBV19 and TRBJ2-5): DGGITQSPKYLFRKEGQNVTLSCEQNLNHDAMYWYRQDPGQGLRLIYYSQIVNDFQKGDIAEGYSVSREKKESFPLTVTSAQKNPTAFYLCAGSRQGAETQYFGPGTRLLVL.

The rearrangement uses TRBV6-6 and TRBJ2-1; weak D call: TRBD1 (6 bases). V was trimmed by 6 bases and J by 10 bases, leaving 22 bases between them. Germline CDR1 MNHNY, CDR2 SVGAGI (reference sequence). This CDR3 contains 15 residues. CDR3 nucleotides: TGTGCCAGCAGCCCCCTTGGGGGCATATGGGACGAGCAGTTCTTC. It translates to CASSPLGGIWDEQFF.

This sequence joins TRBV7-9 and TRBJ2-5; 7 bases are a match to TRBD1. Germline V gene lookup returns CDR1 SEHNR and CDR2 FQNEAQ (reference sequence). This CDR3 is built from 15 residues. The V gene end was trimmed by 5 bases and the J gene end by 1 base; junction bases not matched to a gene: 7. The CDR3 nucleotides read TGTGCCAGCAGCCTCCGACAGGGCCCCCAAGAGACCCAGTACTTC. Translating gives CASSLRQGPQETQYF.

CDR3 amino acids: CASSSVAEAFF. CDR3 sequence (DNA): TGCGCCAGCAGTTCAGTGGCTGAAGCTTTCTTT. The chain combines TRBV10-2 with TRBJ1-1; D gene unclear. The CDR3 covers 11 residues. The germline V and J ends were trimmed by 5 bases and 6 bases, with 7 bases remaining between them. The V gene's germline CDR1 is WSHSY and CDR2 SAAADI.

This chain joins TRBV3-1 (or the pseudogene TRBV3-2) and TRBJ2-2, with TRBD2 matching over 8 bases. CDR1 is LGHDT, CDR2 YNNKEL, per germline (reference sequence). CDR3 length: 14 residues. Trimming at V came to 5 bases and at J to 6 bases, leaving 5 bases not matched to a gene. The CDR3 region is CASSSGLGAGELFF. The CDR3, as DNA: TGTGCCAGCAGCTCGGGACTAGGTGCCGGGGAGCTGTTTTTT.

V usage is TRBV3-1 (or the pseudogene TRBV3-2) and J usage is TRBJ1-5; TRBD1 might be the D (6 bases). The germline V gene encodes CDR1 LGHDT and CDR2 YNNKEL (reference sequence). The CDR3 runs 15 residues. Trimming took 8 bases from V and 1 from J, leaving 15 bases between them. In DNA, the CDR3 is TGTGCCAGCGGGGGGGCAGGGGAAAGCAATCAGCCCCAGCATTTT. This translates into CASGGAGESNQPQHF.

This rearrangement joins TRBV6-4 to TRBJ2-2, with a tentative D call TRBD2 (5 bases). Germline V lookup: CDR1 MRHNA, CDR2 SNTAGT. The ends were cut back, 4 bases at V and 4 bases at J, with 10 bases in the middle. CDR3 length: 14 residues. CDR3 protein: CASSVGVGTGELFF. The CDR3 region has the DNA TGTGCCAGCAGTGTGGGAGTAGGCACCGGGGAGCTGTTTTTT.

The rearrangement joins TRBV6-6 to TRBJ1-2; 9 bases agree with TRBD1. From germline, CDR1 is MNHNY and CDR2 SVGAGI (reference sequence). CDR3 length: 14 amino acids. The J segment lost 6 bases and the V segment lost 2 bases, leaving 4 bases of the junction unmatched. The CDR3 nucleotides read TGTGCCAGCAGTTACACACGGGACAGGGATGGCTACACCTTC. This encodes CASSYTRDRDGYTF.

The rearrangement uses TRBV7-8 and TRBJ2-7, with 8 positions matching TRBD1. This CDR3 spans 13 amino acids. Germline loops: CDR1 SGHVS, CDR2 FQNEAQ. V lost 5 bases and J lost 5; bases outside the gene matches: 5. The chain's CDR3 is CASSRTGIHEQYF. The CDR3 nucleotides are TGTGCCAGCAGCCGGACAGGGATCCACGAGCAGTACTTC.

The rearrangement joins TRBV6-5 to TRBJ1-5; D remains unclear. Germline V gene lookup returns CDR1 MNHEY and CDR2 SVGAGI. This CDR3 has 14 amino acids. V lost 0 bases and J 6 bases, leaving 9 bases between the germline ends. CDR3 nucleotides: TGTGCCAGCAGTTACTCGCTGGGGAGTCAGCCCCAGCATTTT. Translation: CASSYSLGSQPQHF.

V is TRBV7-2 and J is TRBJ1-4; 11 bases map to TRBD1. This CDR3 comprises 14 residues. J gave up 6 bases and V 3 bases, and 0 bases lay outside the gene matches. Germline V lookup: CDR1 SGHTA, CDR2 FQGNSA. CDR3 sequence (DNA): TGTGCCAGCAGCTTGGGACAGGGGGATGAAAAACTGTTTTTT. Its translation: CASSLGQGDEKLFF.

This clone came up a few times. The CDR3 DNA is TGTGCCAGCAGCCGATGGACAGGGGCTCGGGACTATGGCTACACCTTC. Translating gives CASSRWTGARDYGYTF. The V gene is TRBV3-1 (or the pseudogene TRBV3-2), the J gene TRBJ1-2; 9 bases agree with TRBD1. Germline V gives CDR1 LGHDT, CDR2 YNNKEL (reference sequence). The CDR3 extends over 16 amino acids. Losses at the gene ends were 4 bases for V and 3 bases for J; bases not matched to a gene: 9.

This rearrangement joins TRBV11-2 to TRBJ1-1; possibly TRBD1 for D (6 bases). This CDR3 has 15 amino acids. Per the germline V gene, CDR1 is SGHAT and CDR2 is FQNNGV. Trimming took 4 bases from V and 5 from J, leaving 17 bases between them. Here the CDR3 DNA reads TGTGCCAGCAGCTGGGGGGGGCTGAGGAATACTGAAGCTTTCTTT. Protein sequence: CASSWGGLRNTEAFF.

J is TRBJ2-7 and V is TRBV11-2; 7 bases agree with TRBD1. V shed 4 bases, J shed 0 bases, and the junction held 6 bases outside the gene matches. Looked up from germline, CDR1 is SGHAT and CDR2 is FQNNGV. There are 15 residues in the CDR3. CDR3 DNA sequence: TGTGCCAGCAGCTCGTCACAGGGGAGCTCCTACGAGCAGTACTTC. Encoded protein: CASSSSQGSSYEQYF.

The genes are TRBV6-2 or TRBV6-3 and TRBJ2-1, with D maybe TRBD2 (6 bases). V was pared by 2 bases and J by 5 bases, with 16 bases between. Germline V gene sequence: CDR1 MNHEY, CDR2 SVGEGT. The CDR3 totals 16 residues. The CDR3 reads CASSYKTGLVNNEQFF. The CDR3 nucleotides are TGTGCCAGCAGTTACAAAACGGGACTGGTTAACAATGAGCAGTTCTTC.